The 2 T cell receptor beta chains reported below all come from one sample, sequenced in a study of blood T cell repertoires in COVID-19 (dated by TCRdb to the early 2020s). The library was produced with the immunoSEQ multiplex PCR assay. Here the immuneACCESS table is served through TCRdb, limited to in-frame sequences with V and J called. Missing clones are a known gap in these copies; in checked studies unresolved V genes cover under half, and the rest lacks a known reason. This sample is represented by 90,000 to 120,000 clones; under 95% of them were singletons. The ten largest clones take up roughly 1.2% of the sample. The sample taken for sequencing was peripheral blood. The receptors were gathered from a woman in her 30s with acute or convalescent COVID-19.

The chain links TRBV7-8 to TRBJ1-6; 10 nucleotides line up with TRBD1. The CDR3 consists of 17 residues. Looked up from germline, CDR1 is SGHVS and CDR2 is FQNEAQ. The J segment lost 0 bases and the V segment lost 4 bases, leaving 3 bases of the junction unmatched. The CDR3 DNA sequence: TGTGCCAGCAGCTACCGGACAGGGGGCTCCTATAATTCACCCCTCCACTTT. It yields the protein CASSYRTGGSYNSPLHF.

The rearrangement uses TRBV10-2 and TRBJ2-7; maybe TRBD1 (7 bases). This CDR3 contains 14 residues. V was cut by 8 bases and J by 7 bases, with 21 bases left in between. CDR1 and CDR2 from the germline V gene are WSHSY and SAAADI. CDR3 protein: CASGTSGTANEQYF. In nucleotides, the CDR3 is TGCGCCAGCGGGACTTCCGGGACAGCAAATGAGCAGTACTTC.